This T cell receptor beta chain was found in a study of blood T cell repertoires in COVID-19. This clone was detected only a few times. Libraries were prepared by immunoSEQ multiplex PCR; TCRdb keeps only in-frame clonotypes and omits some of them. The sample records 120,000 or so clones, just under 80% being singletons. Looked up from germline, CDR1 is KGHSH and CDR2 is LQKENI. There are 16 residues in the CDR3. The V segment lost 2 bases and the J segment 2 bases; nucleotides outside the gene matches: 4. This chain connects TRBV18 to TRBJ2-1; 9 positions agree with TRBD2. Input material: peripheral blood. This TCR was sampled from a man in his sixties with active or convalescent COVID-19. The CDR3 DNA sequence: TGTGCCAGCTCACCAGCGGGAGGGCCCACCTACAATGAGCAGTTCTTC. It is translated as CASSPAGGPTYNEQFF.